The clone carrying this T cell receptor (beta chain) was counted a few times. Its antigen is still unknown. This entry belongs to a study of response to subunit inactivated influenza vaccine. Study-level points and caveats: Seasonal influenza vaccination, on each occasion, was suggested by the authors to recruit few new T cells.

One entry per CDR3 protein, called by TCRdb with MiXCR from the RT-PCR reads. This table holds about 520,000 distinct CDR3 sequences, 25% found once. CDR3 size: 16 residues. The trim removed 0 bases at V and 5 bases at J, leaving 9 bases unmatched. Germline CDR1 is DFQATT and CDR2 is SNEGSKA (reference sequence). This TCR was recovered from a man in his fifties or sixties who received an inactivated influenza vaccine. The sequenced sample was CD4+ T cells sorted from PBMCs, obtained around 5 days after vaccination. J is TRBJ2-5 and V is TRBV20-1; the match to TRBD2 covers 10 bases. In DNA, the CDR3 is TGCAGTGCTAGAGATCTTCTAGCGGGAGCAGGGGAGACCCAGTACTTC. Protein sequence: CSARDLLAGAGETQYF.